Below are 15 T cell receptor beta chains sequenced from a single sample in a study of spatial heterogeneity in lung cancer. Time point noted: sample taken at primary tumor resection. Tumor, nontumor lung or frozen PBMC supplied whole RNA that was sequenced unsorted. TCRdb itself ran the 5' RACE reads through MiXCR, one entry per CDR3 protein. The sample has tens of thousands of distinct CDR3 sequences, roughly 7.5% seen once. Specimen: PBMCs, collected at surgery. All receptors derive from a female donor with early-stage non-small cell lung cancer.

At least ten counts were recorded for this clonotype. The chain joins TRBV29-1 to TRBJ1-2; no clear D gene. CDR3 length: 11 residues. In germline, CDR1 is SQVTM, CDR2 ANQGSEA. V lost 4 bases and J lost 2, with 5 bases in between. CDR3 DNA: TGCAGCGTTGTAGTCAACTATGGCTACACCTTC. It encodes CSVVVNYGYTF.

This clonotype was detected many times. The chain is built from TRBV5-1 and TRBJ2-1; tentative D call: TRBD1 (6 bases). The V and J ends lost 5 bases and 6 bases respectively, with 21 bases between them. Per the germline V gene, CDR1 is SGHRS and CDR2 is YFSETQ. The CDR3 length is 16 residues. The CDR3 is CASSPPTGLQGNEQFF. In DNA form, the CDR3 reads TGCGCCAGCAGTCCCCCGACAGGCCTCCAGGGCAATGAGCAGTTCTTC.

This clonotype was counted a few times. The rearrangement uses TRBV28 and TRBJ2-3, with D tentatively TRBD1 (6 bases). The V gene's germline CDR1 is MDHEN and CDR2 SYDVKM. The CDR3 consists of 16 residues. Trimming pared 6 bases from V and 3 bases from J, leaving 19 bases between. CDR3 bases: TGTGCCAGCAGAAGACAGGTTAAATTACTAACAGATACGCAGTATTTT. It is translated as CASRRQVKLLTDTQYF. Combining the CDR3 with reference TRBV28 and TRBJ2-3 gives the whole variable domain DVKVTQSSRYLVKRTGEKVFLECVQDMDHENMFWYRQDPGLGLRLIYFSYDVKMKEKGDIPEGYSVSREKKERFSLILESASTNQTSMYLCASRRQVKLLTDTQYFGPGTRLTVL.

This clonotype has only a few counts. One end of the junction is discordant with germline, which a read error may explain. The CDR3 DNA sequence: TGTGCTAGCAGCAGATTCGGCGAAAGAGAGACCCAGTACTTC. Translated, it gives CASSRFGERETQYF. This chain joins TRBV7-7 and TRBJ2-5, with D unresolved. Germline V gene lookup returns CDR1 SSHAT and CDR2 FNYEAQ (reference sequence). The CDR3 is 14 amino acids.

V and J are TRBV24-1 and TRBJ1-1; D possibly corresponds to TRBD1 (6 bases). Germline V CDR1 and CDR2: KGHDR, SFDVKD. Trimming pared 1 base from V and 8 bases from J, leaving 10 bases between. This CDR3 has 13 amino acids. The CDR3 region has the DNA TGTGCCACCAGTGATTTTTCCGGGACAGAAGCTTTCTTT. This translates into CATSDFSGTEAFF.

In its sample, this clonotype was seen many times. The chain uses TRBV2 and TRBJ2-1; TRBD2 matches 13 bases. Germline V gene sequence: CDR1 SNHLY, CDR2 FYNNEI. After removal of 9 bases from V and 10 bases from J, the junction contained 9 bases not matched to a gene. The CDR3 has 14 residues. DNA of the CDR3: TGTGCCAGTATTGGGACTAGCGGGAACAGGGAGCAGTTCTTC. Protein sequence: CASIGTSGNREQFF. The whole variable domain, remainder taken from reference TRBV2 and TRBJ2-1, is EPEVTQTPSHQVTQMGQEVILRCVPISNHLYFYWYRQILGQKVEFLVSFYNNEISEKSEIFDDQFSVERPDGSNFTLKIRSTKLEDSAMYFCASIGTSGNREQFFGPGTRLTVL.

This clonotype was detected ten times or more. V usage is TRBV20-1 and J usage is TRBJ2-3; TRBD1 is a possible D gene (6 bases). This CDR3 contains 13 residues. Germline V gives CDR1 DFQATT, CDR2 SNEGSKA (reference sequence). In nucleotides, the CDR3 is TGCAGCCCGTGGGGGCCAACCACAGATACGCAGTATTTT. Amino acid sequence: CSPWGPTTDTQYF.

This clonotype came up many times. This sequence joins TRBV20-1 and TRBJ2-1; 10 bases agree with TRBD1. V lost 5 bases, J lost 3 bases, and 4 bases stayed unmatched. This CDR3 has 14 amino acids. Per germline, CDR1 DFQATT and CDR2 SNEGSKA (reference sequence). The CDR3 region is CSAEDRGIYNEQFF. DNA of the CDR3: TGCAGTGCTGAGGACAGGGGGATCTACAATGAGCAGTTCTTC.

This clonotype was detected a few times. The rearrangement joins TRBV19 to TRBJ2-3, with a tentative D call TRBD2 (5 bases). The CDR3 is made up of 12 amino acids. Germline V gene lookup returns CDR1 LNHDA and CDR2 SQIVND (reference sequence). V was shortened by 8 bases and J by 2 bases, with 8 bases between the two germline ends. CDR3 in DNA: TGTGCCAGTTCCGGGATCACAGATACGCAGTATTTT. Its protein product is CASSGITDTQYF.

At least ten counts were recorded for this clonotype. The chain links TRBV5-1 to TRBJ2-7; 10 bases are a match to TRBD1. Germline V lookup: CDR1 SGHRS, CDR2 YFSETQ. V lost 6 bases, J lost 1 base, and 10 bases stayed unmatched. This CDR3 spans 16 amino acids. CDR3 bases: TGCGCCAGCAACCTGATCCGGGACAGGGGTTCCTACGAGCAGTACTTC. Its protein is CASNLIRDRGSYEQYF. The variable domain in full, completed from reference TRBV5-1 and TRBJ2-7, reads KAGVTQTPRYLIKTRGQQVTLSCSPISGHRSVSWYQQTPGQGLQFLFEYFSETQRNKGNFPGRFSGRQFSNSRSEMNVSTLELGDSALYLCASNLIRDRGSYEQYFGPGTRLTVT.

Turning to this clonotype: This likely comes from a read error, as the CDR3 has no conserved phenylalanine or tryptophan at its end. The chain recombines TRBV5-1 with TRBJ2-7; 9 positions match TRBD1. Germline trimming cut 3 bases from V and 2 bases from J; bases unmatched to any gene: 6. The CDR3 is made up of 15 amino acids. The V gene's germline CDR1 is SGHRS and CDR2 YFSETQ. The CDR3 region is CASSWTGDNAYEQYL. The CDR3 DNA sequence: TGCGCCAGCAGCTGGACAGGGGATAACGCCTACGAGCAGTACTTA.

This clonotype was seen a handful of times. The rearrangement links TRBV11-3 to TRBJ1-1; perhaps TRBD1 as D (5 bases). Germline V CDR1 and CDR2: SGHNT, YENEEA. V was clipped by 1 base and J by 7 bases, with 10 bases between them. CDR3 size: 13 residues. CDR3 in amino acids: CASSLVTGGEAFF. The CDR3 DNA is TGTGCCAGCAGCTTAGTGACTGGGGGTGAAGCTTTCTTT.

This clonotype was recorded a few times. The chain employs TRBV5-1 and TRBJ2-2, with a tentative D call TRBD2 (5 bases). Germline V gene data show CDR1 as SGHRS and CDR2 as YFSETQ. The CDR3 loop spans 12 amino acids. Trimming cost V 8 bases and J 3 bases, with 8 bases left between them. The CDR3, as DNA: TGCGCCAGGAAGGAGGACACCGGGGAGCTGTTTTTT. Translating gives CARKEDTGELFF. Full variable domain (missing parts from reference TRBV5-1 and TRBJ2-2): KAGVTQTPRYLIKTRGQQVTLSCSPISGHRSVSWYQQTPGQGLQFLFEYFSETQRNKGNFPGRFSGRQFSNSRSEMNVSTLELGDSALYLCARKEDTGELFFGEGSRLTVL.

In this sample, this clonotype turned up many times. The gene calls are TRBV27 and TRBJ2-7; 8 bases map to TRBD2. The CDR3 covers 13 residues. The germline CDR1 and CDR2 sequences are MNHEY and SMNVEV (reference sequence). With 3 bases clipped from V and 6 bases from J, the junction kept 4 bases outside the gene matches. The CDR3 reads CASSFGGGGEQYF. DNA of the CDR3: TGTGCCAGCAGTTTCGGGGGGGGTGGCGAGCAGTACTTC.

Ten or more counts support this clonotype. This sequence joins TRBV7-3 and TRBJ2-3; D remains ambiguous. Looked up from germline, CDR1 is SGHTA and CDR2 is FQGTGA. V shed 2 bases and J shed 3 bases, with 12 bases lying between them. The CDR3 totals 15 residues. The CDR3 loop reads CASSLGVGMTDTQYF. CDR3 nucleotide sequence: TGTGCCAGCAGCTTAGGGGTGGGGATGACAGATACGCAGTATTTT.